This record concerns one T cell receptor beta chain sequence. The antigen remains undetermined. Sequencing was performed with immunoSEQ multiplex PCR; in TCRdb, only in-frame clones are kept and a portion is missing. The table includes about 86,000 clones, more than 70% detected once. The data were obtained in a study of T cell responses to AZD1222 COVID-19 vaccine. The CDR3 contains 13 residues. Germline-derived CDR1 and CDR2 are LGHDT and YNNKEL (reference sequence). The J segment lost 7 bases and the V segment lost 8 bases, leaving 9 bases of the junction unmatched. Overall study findings and caveats: The CD4 TCRs associated with vaccination extended across spike and predominated at 160-218 and 743-854. The donors showed a predominance of white British ancestry and of females, with possible underestimation of clonal diversity.

This specimen consisted of peripheral blood, obtained on day 0 of AZD1222 vaccination. The TCR was taken from an adult in good health. The rearrangement uses TRBV3-1 (or the pseudogene TRBV3-2) and TRBJ1-2, with TRBD1 matching 8 bases. The CDR3 DNA is TGTGCCAGCGGCGACGAAACAGGGGGTGGCTACACCTTC. Translated: CASGDETGGGYTF.